The 21 T cell receptor beta chains listed next were all sequenced from one sample in a study of siplizumab effects on memory and regulatory T cells. The repertoire was sequenced with immunoSEQ multiplex PCR; TCRdb's copy has only in-frame clones and lacks some. Seen here are roughly 70,000 clones, roughly 93% observed once, and the top ten hold approximately 4.5%. Sequencing was carried out using CD8+ T cells sorted from blood. Receptor source: a human donor in good health.

The chain uses TRBV4-1 and TRBJ2-3; maybe TRBD1 (6 bases). The V end was cut by 0 bases, the J end by 2 bases, with 9 bases between. Per the germline V gene, CDR1 is MGHRA and CDR2 is YSYEKL. This CDR3 is 15 amino acids long. The CDR3 region is CASSQEPGATDTQYF. The DNA for the CDR3 is TGCGCCAGCAGCCAAGAACCAGGGGCCACAGATACGCAGTATTTT.

This clone was counted a single time. The same CDR3 arises from other DNA sequences in this sample as well. The gene calls are TRBV9 and TRBJ2-7; D is unclear. The CDR3 is 11 amino acids. CDR1 and CDR2 from the germline V gene are SGDLS and YYNGEE. The V end was cut by 0 bases, the J end by 3 bases, with 1 base between. CDR3 nucleotide sequence: TGTGCCAGCAGCGTAGGCTACGAGCAGTACTTC. This encodes CASSVGYEQYF.

V and J are TRBV15 and TRBJ1-2; 8 positions match TRBD1. Germline V gene sequence: CDR1 LNHNV, CDR2 YYDKDF (reference sequence). Losses at the gene ends were 3 bases for V and 5 bases for J; bases not matched to a gene: 11. The CDR3 is 16 amino acids. The CDR3 spells CATSSLGQEYEYGYTF. The CDR3 coding sequence is TGTGCCACCAGCAGCCTGGGACAGGAGTACGAGTATGGCTACACCTTC. The full variable domain, rest sourced from reference TRBV15 and TRBJ1-2, is DAMVIQNPRYQVTQFGKPVTLSCSQTLNHNVMYWYQQKSSQAPKLLFHYYDKDFNNEADTPDNFQSRRPNTSFCFLDIRSPGLGDTAMYLCATSSLGQEYEYGYTFGSGTRLTVV.

J is TRBJ1-6 and V is TRBV27; D is unresolved. Germline CDR1 MNHEY, CDR2 SMNVEV (reference sequence). V was pared by 7 bases and J by 2 bases, with 3 bases between. The CDR3 is 12 amino acids. The CDR3 is CASKPYNSPLHF. The DNA for the CDR3 is TGTGCCAGCAAGCCCTATAATTCACCCCTCCACTTT.

The rearrangement links TRBV29-1 to TRBJ2-3, with D perhaps TRBD2 (6 bases). The length of the CDR3 is 12 residues. Trimming shortened V by 3 bases and J by 11 bases, and 15 bases separated the two germline ends. Germline assignment: CDR1 SQVTM and CDR2 ANQGSEA. The CDR3, as DNA: TGCAGCGTTGATTTGGAAACGGGGGAGCAGTATTTT. This codes for CSVDLETGEQYF.

The V call is TRBV28, the J call TRBJ2-7; a weak D match, TRBD2 (5 bases). Germline lookup yields CDR1 MDHEN and CDR2 SYDVKM. Trimming shortened V by 6 bases and J by 0 bases, and 15 bases separated the two germline ends. The CDR3 sequence is 15 residues long. The CDR3, as DNA: TGTGCCAGCAGCCTCGTTGTTGGGAGCTCCTACGAGCAGTACTTC. Translating it yields CASSLVVGSSYEQYF.

J is TRBJ2-2 and V is TRBV12-5, with D perhaps being TRBD1 or TRBD2 (6 bases each). Germline V gives CDR1 LGHNT, CDR2 FRNRAP. The CDR3 totals 14 residues. The V end was cut by 9 bases, the J end by 8 bases, with 19 bases between. The CDR3 spells CASQTGGMGGELFF. The CDR3 DNA is TGTGCTAGCCAGACAGGAGGGATGGGGGGGGAGCTGTTTTTT.

This clone was recorded only once. The J gene is TRBJ2-7, the V gene TRBV9; D call uncertain. The germline V gene has CDR1 SGDLS and CDR2 YYNGEE. CDR3 length: 16 residues. V shed 4 bases and J shed 0 bases, with 17 bases lying between them. In nucleotides, the CDR3 is TGTGCCAGCAGCCCAAGTCTGGGCCAGAGCTCCTACGAGCAGTACTTC. It specifies CASSPSLGQSSYEQYF.

The J gene is TRBJ2-5, the V gene TRBV13; no clear D gene. Deletions cut 5 bases from V and 3 bases from J, with 13 bases between. The CDR3 consists of 14 residues. Germline CDR1 reads PRHDT; CDR2 reads FYEKMQ (reference sequence). The CDR3 DNA sequence: TGTGCCAGCAGCATCCGACGGATTAAAGAGACCCAGTACTTC. It yields the protein CASSIRRIKETQYF.

The chain couples TRBV4-2 to TRBJ2-6; 11 bases are a match to TRBD1. The trim removed 0 bases at V and 3 bases at J, leaving 4 bases unmatched. CDR3 length: 18 residues. Germline V lookup: CDR1 LGHNA, CDR2 YNFKEQ. This chain's CDR3 is CASSQDGTGGLGANVLTF. DNA of the CDR3: TGTGCCAGCAGCCAAGATGGGACAGGGGGGCTTGGGGCCAACGTCCTGACTTTC.

This chain joins TRBV5-1 and TRBJ2-1; no clear D. CDR3 length equals 13 residues. Germline assignment: CDR1 SGHRS and CDR2 YFSETQ. Deletions cut 0 bases from V and 8 bases from J, with 9 bases between. CDR3 sequence (DNA): TGCGCCAGCAGCTTGGGGGCCGAATATGAGCAGTTCTTC. It specifies CASSLGAEYEQFF.

This rearrangement joins TRBV5-6 to TRBJ2-1; D may be TRBD1 (6 bases). V shed 4 bases and J shed 7 bases, with 9 bases lying between them. CDR1 SGHDT and CDR2 YYEEEE come from the germline V gene. The length of the CDR3 is 12 residues. CDR3 nucleotide sequence: TGTGCCAGCAGCGCACAGGGTAATGAGCAGTTCTTC. This codes for CASSAQGNEQFF.

The chain couples TRBV29-1 to TRBJ1-2; D call uncertain. Per the germline V gene, CDR1 is SQVTM and CDR2 is ANQGSEA. Trimming pared 3 bases from V and 8 bases from J, leaving 10 bases between. The CDR3 has 11 amino acids. This chain's CDR3 is CSVDSADGYTF. Written as DNA, the CDR3 is TGCAGCGTTGACTCGGCAGACGGCTACACCTTC.

This chain joins TRBV4-3 and TRBJ2-1, with 12 bases lining up with TRBD2. CDR3 length: 16 amino acids. Trimming at V came to 3 bases and at J to 5 bases, leaving 5 bases not matched to a gene. The germline CDR1 and CDR2 sequences are LGHNA and YSLEER. CDR3 region: CASSQLAGGSNNEQFF. The CDR3 DNA follows: TGCGCCAGCAGCCAGCTAGCGGGGGGGTCCAACAATGAGCAGTTCTTC.

V is TRBV4-1 and J is TRBJ2-7; 11 nucleotides match TRBD2. CDR1 is MGHRA, CDR2 YSYEKL, per germline. This CDR3 has 16 amino acids. V lost 4 bases and J lost 3; bases outside the gene matches: 8. CDR3 bases: TGCGCCAGCAGCCCAGGGACTAGCGGACCCGACTACGAGCAGTACTTC. Its protein product is CASSPGTSGPDYEQYF.

This chain links TRBV2 with TRBJ2-1, with 7 bases fitting TRBD2. The trim removed 1 base at V and 6 bases at J, leaving 9 bases unmatched. Germline assignment: CDR1 SNHLY and CDR2 FYNNEI. CDR3 length equals 16 residues. In nucleotides, the CDR3 is TGTGCCAGCAGTGAAGGCGGTAGCGGGCGAACCAATGAGCAGTTCTTC. It specifies CASSEGGSGRTNEQFF.

The chain has TRBV5-1 and TRBJ2-3; D is uncertain. V was trimmed by 0 bases and J by 6 bases, leaving 11 bases between them. CDR1 is SGHRS, CDR2 YFSETQ, per germline. CDR3 length: 14 residues. The chain's CDR3 is CASSLGEVMDTQYF. DNA for the CDR3: TGCGCCAGCAGCTTGGGAGAGGTAATGGATACGCAGTATTTT.

The chain joins TRBV4-1 to TRBJ1-1; D possibly corresponds to TRBD1 (5 bases). V lost 0 bases and J lost 5, with 13 bases in between. Germline V gene sequence: CDR1 MGHRA, CDR2 YSYEKL. This CDR3 spans 15 amino acids. The CDR3, as DNA: TGCGCCAGCAGCCAAGATCCGGGGGGAGGGACTGAAGCTTTCTTT. Translating it yields CASSQDPGGGTEAFF.

The chain links TRBV5-4 to TRBJ1-2; maybe TRBD1 (5 bases). This CDR3 contains 14 residues. Per germline, CDR1 SGHNT and CDR2 YYREEE (reference sequence). V was trimmed by 3 bases and J by 4 bases, leaving 13 bases between them. The DNA of the CDR3 is TGTGCCAGCAGCTCACTGGGGGGTGGCTATGGCTACACCTTC. It specifies CASSSLGGGYGYTF.

The chain employs TRBV7-2 and TRBJ2-2, with D maybe TRBD2 (5 bases). Germline V CDR1 and CDR2: SGHTA, FQGNSA. This CDR3 contains 16 residues. V dropped 5 bases and J dropped 6 bases, with 19 bases sitting between them. CDR3 loop: CASSLSADRGAGELFF. In DNA form, the CDR3 reads TGTGCCAGCAGCCTCTCCGCGGATCGGGGAGCCGGGGAGCTGTTTTTT.

The J gene is TRBJ2-5, the V gene TRBV6-6; D call uncertain. V lost 6 bases to trimming and J lost 5 bases, with 13 bases between them. Looked up from germline, CDR1 is MNHNY and CDR2 is SVGAGI (reference sequence). This CDR3 has 13 amino acids. CDR3 in DNA: TGTGCCAGCAGCTACCGCACGGAGGAGACCCAGTACTTC. This encodes CASSYRTEETQYF.